The entry below gives a single T cell receptor beta chain sequence along with its context. This sample was included in a study of shared clonotypes between healthy human individuals. The CDR3 extends over 15 amino acids. V was clipped by 5 bases and J by 3 bases; unmatched bases: 4. CDR1 and CDR2 (germline): WSHSY, SAAADI. It was at deep level that the assay was run. The data were produced by immunoSEQ multiplex PCR, yet TCRdb's version contains in-frame clones alone and is incomplete. The table lists about 2.4 million clones, around nine tenths of them singletons. J is TRBJ2-7 and V is TRBV10-2, with 13 bases identical to TRBD2. Sequencing was performed on naive CD4+ T cells sorted from blood. Documented subset: CD45RA+ positively selected. The clonotype originates from a young man in good health. CDR3 DNA: TGCGCCAGCAGTAAGGGACTAGCGGGACTCTACGAGCAGTACTTC. Encoded protein: CASSKGLAGLYEQYF.